The clone carrying this T cell receptor (beta chain) was picked up many times. Its target is not known. Trimming took 1 base from V and 4 from J, leaving 7 bases between them. The length of the CDR3 is 12 residues. Per germline, CDR1 DFQATT and CDR2 SNEGSKA (reference sequence). The sample comes from a study of T-cell reconstitution after alpha-beta-depleted transplantation in children. Study-wide findings and caveats: It was newly produced T cells that mostly accounted for T-cell counts and diversity one year after transplant.

It was with unique molecular identifiers that the TCRbeta library was prepared. TCRdb processed the PCR reads anew with MiXCR; each CDR3 protein has one entry. The sample contains more than 200,000 distinct CDR3 sequences, over 20% of which appear only once. The rearrangement links TRBV20-1 to TRBJ1-1; D might be TRBD1 (5 bases). The input for sequencing was PBMCs, taken before TCRalphabeta/CD19-depleted stem cell transplant. This TCR came from a girl aged 2-10 years with Fanconi anemia, due to receive a stem cell transplant. CDR3 region: CSARVGVTEAFF. In DNA form, the CDR3 reads TGCAGTGCTAGAGTGGGGGTCACTGAAGCTTTCTTT.